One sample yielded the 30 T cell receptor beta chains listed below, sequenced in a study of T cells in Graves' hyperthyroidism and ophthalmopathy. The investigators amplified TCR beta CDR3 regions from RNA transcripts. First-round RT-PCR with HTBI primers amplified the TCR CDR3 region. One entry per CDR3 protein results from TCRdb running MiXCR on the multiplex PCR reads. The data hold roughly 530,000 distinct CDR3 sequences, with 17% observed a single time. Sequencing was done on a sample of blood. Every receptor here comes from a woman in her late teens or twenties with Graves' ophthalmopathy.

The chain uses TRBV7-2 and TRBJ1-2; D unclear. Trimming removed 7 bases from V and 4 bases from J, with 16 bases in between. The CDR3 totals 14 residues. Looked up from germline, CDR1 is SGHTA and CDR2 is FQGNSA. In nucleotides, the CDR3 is TGTGCCAGCACCAGCCCAGGCTCGGGCTATGGCTACACCTTC. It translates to CASTSPGSGYGYTF.

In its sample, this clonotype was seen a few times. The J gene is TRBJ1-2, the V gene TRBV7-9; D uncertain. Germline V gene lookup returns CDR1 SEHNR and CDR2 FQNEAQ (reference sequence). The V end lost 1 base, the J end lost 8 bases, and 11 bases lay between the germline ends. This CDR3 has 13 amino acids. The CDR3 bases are TGTGCCAGCAGCTTAGTTGACCCGCAGGGCTACACCTTC. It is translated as CASSLVDPQGYTF. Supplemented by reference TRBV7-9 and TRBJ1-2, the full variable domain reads DTGVSQNPRHKITKRGQNVTFRCDPISEHNRLYWYRQTLGQGPEFLTYFQNEAQLEKSRLLSDRFSAERPKGSFSTLEIQRTEQGDSAMYLCASSLVDPQGYTFGSGTRLTVV.

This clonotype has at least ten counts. CDR3 sequence: CASGTPGSGGNTIYF. The CDR3 coding sequence is TGTGCTAGTGGAACCCCAGGGAGTGGGGGAAACACCATATATTTT. The chain uses TRBV12-5 and TRBJ1-3; D possibly corresponds to TRBD1 (5 bases). The CDR3 is made up of 15 amino acids. Trimming shortened V by 6 bases and J by 4 bases, and 16 bases separated the two germline ends. The germline CDR1 and CDR2 sequences are LGHNT and FRNRAP.

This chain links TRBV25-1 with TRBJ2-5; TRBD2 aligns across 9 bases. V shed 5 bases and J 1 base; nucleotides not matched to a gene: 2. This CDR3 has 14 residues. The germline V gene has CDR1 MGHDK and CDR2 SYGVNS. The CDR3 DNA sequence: TGTGCCAGCAGTCCTAGCGGGGTCCAAGAGACCCAGTACTTC. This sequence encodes CASSPSGVQETQYF. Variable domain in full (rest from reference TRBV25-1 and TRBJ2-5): EADIYQTPRYLVIGTGKKITLECSQTMGHDKMYWYQQDPGMELHLIHYSYGVNSTEKGDLSSESTVSRIRTEHFPLTLESARPSHTSQYLCASSPSGVQETQYFGPGTRLLVL.

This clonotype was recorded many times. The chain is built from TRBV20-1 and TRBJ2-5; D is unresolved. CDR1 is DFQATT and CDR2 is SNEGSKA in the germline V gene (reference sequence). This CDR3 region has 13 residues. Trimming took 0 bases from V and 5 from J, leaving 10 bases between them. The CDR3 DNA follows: TGCAGTGCTAGAGACTCGGGTCTTGAGACCCAGTACTTC. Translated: CSARDSGLETQYF.

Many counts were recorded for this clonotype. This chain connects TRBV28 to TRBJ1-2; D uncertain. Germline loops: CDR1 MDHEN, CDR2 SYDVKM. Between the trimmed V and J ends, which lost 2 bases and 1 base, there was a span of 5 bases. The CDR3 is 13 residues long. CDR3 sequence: CASSLNLNYGYTF. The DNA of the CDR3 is TGTGCCAGCAGTTTAAACCTTAACTATGGCTACACCTTC.

CDR3 residues: CSARASYIQYF. The CDR3 DNA sequence: TGCAGTGCTAGAGCCTCATACATTCAGTACTTC. The chain has TRBV20-1 and TRBJ2-4; no firm D call. Germline CDR1 and CDR2: DFQATT and SNEGSKA (reference sequence). V was trimmed by 1 base and J by 8 bases, leaving 6 bases between them. This CDR3 is built from 11 residues.

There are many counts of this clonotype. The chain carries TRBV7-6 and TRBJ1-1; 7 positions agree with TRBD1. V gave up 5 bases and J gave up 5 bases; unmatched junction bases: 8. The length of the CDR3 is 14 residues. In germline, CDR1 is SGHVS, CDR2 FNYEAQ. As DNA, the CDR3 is TGTGCCAGCAGCCTCATCCAGGGGGAAACTGAAGCTTTCTTT. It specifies CASSLIQGETEAFF.

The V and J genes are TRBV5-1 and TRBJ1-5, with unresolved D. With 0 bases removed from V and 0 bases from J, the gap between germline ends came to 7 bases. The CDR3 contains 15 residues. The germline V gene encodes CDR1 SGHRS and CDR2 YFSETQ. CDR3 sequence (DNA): TGCGCCAGCAGCTTGGTCGGGAATAGCAATCAGCCCCAGCATTTT. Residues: CASSLVGNSNQPQHF.

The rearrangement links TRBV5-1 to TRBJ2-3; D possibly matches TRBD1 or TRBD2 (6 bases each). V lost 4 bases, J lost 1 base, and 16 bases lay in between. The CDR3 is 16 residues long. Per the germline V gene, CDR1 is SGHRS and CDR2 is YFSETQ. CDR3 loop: CASSPRARGRTDTQYF. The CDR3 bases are TGCGCCAGCAGCCCACGCGCCCGGGGGCGCACAGATACGCAGTATTTT.

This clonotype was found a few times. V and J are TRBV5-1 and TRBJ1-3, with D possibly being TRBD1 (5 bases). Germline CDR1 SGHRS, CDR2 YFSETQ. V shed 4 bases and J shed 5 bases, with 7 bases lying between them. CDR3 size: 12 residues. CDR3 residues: CASSPDRNTIYF. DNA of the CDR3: TGCGCCAGCAGCCCGGACAGAAACACCATATATTTT.

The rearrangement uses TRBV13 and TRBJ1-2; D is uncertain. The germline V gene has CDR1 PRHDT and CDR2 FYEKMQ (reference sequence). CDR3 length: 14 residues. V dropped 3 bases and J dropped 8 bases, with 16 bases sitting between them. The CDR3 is CASSFDVGTLGYTF. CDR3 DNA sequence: TGTGCCAGCAGCTTCGACGTAGGAACTCTCGGCTACACCTTC.

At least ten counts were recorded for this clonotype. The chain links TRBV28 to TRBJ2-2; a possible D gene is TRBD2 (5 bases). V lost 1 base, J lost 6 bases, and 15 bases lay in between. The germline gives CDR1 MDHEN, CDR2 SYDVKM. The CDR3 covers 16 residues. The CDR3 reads CASSLLPGYSPGELFF. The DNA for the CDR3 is TGTGCCAGCAGTTTATTGCCGGGGTACAGTCCCGGGGAGCTGTTTTTT.

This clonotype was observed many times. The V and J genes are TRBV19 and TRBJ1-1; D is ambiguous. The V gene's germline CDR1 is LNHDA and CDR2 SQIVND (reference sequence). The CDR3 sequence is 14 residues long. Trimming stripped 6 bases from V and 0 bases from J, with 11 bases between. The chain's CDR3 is CASSSERMNTEAFF. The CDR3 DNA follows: TGTGCCAGTAGCAGTGAGCGTATGAACACTGAAGCTTTCTTT.

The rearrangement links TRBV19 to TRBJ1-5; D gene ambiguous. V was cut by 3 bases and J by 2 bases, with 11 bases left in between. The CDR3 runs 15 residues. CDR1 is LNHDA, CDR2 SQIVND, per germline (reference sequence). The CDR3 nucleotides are TGTGCCAGTAGTATCGGTGGGGTCCGCAATCAGCCCCAGCATTTT. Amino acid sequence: CASSIGGVRNQPQHF. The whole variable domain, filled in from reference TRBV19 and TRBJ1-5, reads DGGITQSPKYLFRKEGQNVTLSCEQNLNHDAMYWYRQDPGQGLRLIYYSQIVNDFQKGDIAEGYSVSREKKESFPLTVTSAQKNPTAFYLCASSIGGVRNQPQHFGDGTRLSIL.

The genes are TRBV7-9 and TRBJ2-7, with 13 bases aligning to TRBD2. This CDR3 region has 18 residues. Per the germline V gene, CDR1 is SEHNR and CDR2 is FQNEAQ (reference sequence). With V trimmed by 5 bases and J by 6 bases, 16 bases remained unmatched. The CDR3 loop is CASSPLGGGLAGEAEQYF. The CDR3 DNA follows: TGTGCCAGCAGCCCCCTCGGGGGTGGACTAGCGGGAGAGGCCGAGCAGTACTTC.

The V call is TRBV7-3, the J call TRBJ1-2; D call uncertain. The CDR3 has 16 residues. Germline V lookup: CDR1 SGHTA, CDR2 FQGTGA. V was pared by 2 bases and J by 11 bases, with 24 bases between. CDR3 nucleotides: TGTGCCAGCAGCTTATTAAGTGTAGTTCGGGAGGAGAAGTACACCTTC. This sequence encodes CASSLLSVVREEKYTF. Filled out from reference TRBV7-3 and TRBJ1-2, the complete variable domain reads GAGVSQTPSNKVTEKGKYVELRCDPISGHTALYWYRQSLGQGPEFLIYFQGTGAADDSGLPNDRFFAVRPEGSVSTLKIQRTERGDSAVYLCASSLLSVVREEKYTFGSGTRLTVV.

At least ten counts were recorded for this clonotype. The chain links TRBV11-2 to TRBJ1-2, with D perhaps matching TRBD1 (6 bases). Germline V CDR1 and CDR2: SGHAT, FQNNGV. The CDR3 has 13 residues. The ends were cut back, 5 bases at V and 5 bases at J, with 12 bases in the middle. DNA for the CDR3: TGTGCCAGCAGCCCGGACAGCGATTATGGCTACACCTTC. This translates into CASSPDSDYGYTF.

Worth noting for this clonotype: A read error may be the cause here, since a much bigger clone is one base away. The CDR3: CTSSGTSGSLREQYF. CDR3 DNA sequence: TGTACCAGCAGTGGGACTAGCGGGAGTCTGCGCGAGCAGTACTTC. V gene TRBV6-2 or TRBV6-3 combines with J gene TRBJ2-7; 14 bases are shared with TRBD2. The CDR3 has 15 amino acids. Germline CDR1 MNHEY, CDR2 SVGEGT.

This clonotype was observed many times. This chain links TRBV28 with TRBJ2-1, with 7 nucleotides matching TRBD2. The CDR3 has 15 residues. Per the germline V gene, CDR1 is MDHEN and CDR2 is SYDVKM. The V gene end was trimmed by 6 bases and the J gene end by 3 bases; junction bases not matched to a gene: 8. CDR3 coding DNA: TGTGCCAGCAGCTTCCTAGCGGAAGACTACAATGAGCAGTTCTTC. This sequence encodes CASSFLAEDYNEQFF.

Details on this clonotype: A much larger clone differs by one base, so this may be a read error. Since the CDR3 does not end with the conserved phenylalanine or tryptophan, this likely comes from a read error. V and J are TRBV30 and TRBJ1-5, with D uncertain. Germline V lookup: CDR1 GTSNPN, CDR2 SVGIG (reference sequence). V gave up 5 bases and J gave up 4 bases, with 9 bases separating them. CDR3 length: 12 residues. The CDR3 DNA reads TGTGCCTGGGGGGAGCCGAATCAGCCCCAGCATCTT. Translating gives CAWGEPNQPQHL.

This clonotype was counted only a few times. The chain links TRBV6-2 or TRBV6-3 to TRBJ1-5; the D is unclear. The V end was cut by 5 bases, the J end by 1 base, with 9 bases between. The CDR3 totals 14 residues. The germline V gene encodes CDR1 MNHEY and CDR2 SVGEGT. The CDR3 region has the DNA TGTGCCAGCAGTCAGCTTGGGAGCAATCAGCCCCAGCATTTT. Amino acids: CASSQLGSNQPQHF.

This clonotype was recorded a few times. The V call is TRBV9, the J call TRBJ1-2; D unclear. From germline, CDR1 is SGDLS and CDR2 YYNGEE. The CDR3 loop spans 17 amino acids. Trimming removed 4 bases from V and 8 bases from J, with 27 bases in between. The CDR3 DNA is TGTGCCAGCAGCAGACCGTACCGAACTGACATAGGGCGCGGCTACACCTTC. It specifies CASSRPYRTDIGRGYTF.

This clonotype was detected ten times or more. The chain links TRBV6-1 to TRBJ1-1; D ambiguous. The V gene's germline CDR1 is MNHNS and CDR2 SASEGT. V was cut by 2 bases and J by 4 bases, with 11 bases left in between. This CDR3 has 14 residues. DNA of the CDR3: TGTGCCAGCAGTGAAATGCGAGGGCCCACTGAAGCTTTCTTT. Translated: CASSEMRGPTEAFF.

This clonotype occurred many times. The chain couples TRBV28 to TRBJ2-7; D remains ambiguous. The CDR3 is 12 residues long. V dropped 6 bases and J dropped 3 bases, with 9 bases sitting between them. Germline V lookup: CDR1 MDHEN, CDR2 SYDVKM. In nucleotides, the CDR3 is TGTGCCAGCAGAGGGCCCTACTACGAGCAGTACTTC. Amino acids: CASRGPYYEQYF.

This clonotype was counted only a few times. The CDR3 protein is CASSSQGSAGELFF. The CDR3 region has the DNA TGTGCCAGCAGCTCTCAGGGTTCGGCCGGGGAGCTGTTTTTT. V is TRBV9 and J is TRBJ2-2; D is perhaps TRBD1 (5 bases). This CDR3 contains 14 residues. From germline, CDR1 is SGDLS and CDR2 YYNGEE. With 4 bases removed from V and 6 bases from J, the gap between germline ends came to 13 bases.

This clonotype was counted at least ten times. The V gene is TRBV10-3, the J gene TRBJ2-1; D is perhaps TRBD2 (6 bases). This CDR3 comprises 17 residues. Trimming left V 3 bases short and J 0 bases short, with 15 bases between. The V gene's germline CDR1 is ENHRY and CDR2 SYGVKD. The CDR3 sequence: CAISELRLGFSYNEQFF. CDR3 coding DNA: TGTGCCATCAGTGAATTGAGACTAGGATTCTCCTACAATGAGCAGTTCTTC.

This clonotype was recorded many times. This CDR3 is CTLAGGLVETQYF. The DNA of the CDR3 is TGCACACTAGCGGGGGGTTTGGTAGAGACCCAGTACTTC. V and J are TRBV20-1 and TRBJ2-5, with 12 positions matching TRBD2. CDR3 length: 13 amino acids. Germline values: CDR1 DFQATT, CDR2 SNEGSKA (reference sequence).

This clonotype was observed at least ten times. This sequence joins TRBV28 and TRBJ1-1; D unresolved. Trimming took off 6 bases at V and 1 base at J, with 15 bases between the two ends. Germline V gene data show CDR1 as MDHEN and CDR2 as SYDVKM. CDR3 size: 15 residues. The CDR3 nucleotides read TGTGCCAGCAGGCGAGGAGGTCGCAAGAACACTGAAGCTTTCTTT. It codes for CASRRGGRKNTEAFF.

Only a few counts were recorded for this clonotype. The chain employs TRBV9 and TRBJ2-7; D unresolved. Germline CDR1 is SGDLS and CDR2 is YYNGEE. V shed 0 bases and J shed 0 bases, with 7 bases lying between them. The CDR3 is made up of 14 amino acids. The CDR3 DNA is TGTGCCAGCAGCGTAGCTCTCACCTCCTACGAGCAGTACTTC. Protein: CASSVALTSYEQYF.